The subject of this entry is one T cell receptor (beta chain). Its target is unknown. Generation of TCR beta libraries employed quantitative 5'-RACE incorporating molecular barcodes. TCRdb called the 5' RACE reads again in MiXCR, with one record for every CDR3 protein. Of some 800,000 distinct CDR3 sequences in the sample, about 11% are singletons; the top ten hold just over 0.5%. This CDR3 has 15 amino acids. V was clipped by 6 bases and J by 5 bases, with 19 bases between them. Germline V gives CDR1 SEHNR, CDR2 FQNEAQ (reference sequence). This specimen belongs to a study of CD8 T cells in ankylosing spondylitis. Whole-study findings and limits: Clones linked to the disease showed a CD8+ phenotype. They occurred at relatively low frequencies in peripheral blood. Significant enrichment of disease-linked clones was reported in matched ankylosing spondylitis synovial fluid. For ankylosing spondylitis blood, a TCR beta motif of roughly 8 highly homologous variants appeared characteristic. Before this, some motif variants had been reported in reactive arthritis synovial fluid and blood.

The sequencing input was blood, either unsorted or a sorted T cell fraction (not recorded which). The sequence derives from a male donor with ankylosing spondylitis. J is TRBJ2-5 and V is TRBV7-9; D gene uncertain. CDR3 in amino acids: CASSSRKQRGETQYF. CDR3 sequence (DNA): TGTGCCAGCAGTTCCAGAAAACAGCGAGGCGAGACCCAGTACTTC.